This T cell receptor beta chain originates from a study of cytomegalovirus exposure and HLA in healthy donors. Trimming removed 6 bases from V and 7 bases from J; junction bases left unmatched: 5. Germline CDR1 MNHNS, CDR2 SASEGT. The length of the CDR3 is 14 residues. The PCR had 60 Vbeta and 13 Jbeta primers. The data were produced by immunoSEQ multiplex PCR, yet TCRdb's version contains in-frame clones alone and is incomplete. This table holds roughly 100,000 clones, more than 60% found once. The source is a woman aged 40 to 55 in good health and CMV-seropositive. Specimen: PBMCs. V is TRBV6-1 and J is TRBJ1-5, with 11 bases fitting TRBD1. The CDR3 DNA follows: TGTGCCAGCAGGGGGACAGGGGGTGGACAGCCCCAGCATTTT. Translation: CASRGTGGGQPQHF.